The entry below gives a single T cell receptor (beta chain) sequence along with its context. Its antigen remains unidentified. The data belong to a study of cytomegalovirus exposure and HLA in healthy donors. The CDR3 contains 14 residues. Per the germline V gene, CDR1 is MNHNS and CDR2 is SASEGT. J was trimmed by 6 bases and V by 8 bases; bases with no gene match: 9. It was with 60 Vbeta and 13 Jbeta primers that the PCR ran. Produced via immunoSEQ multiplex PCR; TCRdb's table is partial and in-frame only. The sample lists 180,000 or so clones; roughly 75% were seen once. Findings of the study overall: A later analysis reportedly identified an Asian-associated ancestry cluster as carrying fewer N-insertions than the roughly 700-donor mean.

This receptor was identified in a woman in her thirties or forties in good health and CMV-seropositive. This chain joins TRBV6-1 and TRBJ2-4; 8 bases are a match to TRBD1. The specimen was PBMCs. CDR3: CASLVGTGGNIQYF. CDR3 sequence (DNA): TGTGCCAGCCTCGTCGGTACAGGGGGAAACATTCAGTACTTC.